This TCR beta chain was identified during a study of T cell responses to AZD1222 COVID-19 vaccine. Points from the study as a whole: Most donors were white British and more were female, and clonal diversity was possibly underestimated. The study found vaccine-associated CD4 TCRs spanning spike, dominant at 160-218 and 743-854. Spike-specific TCR breadth and depth rose after two AZD1222 doses.

This table comes from immunoSEQ multiplex PCR, and its TCRdb copy is limited to in-frame clones, with some not included. The data contain around 65,000 clones, over 80% of them seen just once; the ten biggest clones take up around 25%. This clone was recorded once. Its antigen is unknown. Pooling of second doses given at about 4 or about 12 weeks was done. The sample in question was peripheral blood, obtained 28 days after the second AZD1222 dose. This TCR was sampled from an adult who received the AZD1222 COVID-19 vaccine.

The CDR3 region has the DNA TGCGCCAGCAGCCAAGATTACGAGGCGGGGGGCCCATACAATGAGCAGTTCTTC. Its protein product is CASSQDYEAGGPYNEQFF. The V and J genes are TRBV4-1 and TRBJ2-1; 8 nucleotides match TRBD2. The CDR3 has 18 residues. The junction had 11 bases not matched to a gene; V was cut back by 0 bases and J by 4 bases. Per germline, CDR1 MGHRA and CDR2 YSYEKL.